The 25 T cell receptor beta chains given below trace back to one sample, sequenced in a study of response to subunit inactivated influenza vaccine listed by TCRdb under 2018. What the time point label conveys for this sample: 45 to 50 days after influenza vaccine administration. Preparation of the library involved RT-PCR. Sequenced on an Illumina HiSeq 2500. TCRdb cleaned the public reads at Q25 with fastp, built clones with MiXCR and kept in-frame beta chains. When rows share a CDR3 protein, they turn into one entry using the most common DNA and genes. The sample yields about 480,000 distinct CDR3 sequences; roughly 9.8% were counted once. The top ten hold 12% of the sample. Sequences were derived from PBMCs from blood, sampled 40 to 50 days after vaccination. The receptors come from a middle-aged man who received an inactivated influenza vaccine. Donor details come from another sample of the same person, matched by shared clones.

This clonotype was detected many times. This chain uses TRBV10-3 with TRBJ2-1; TRBD2 matches 15 bases. Germline CDR1 and CDR2: ENHRY and SYGVKD. V shed 4 bases, J shed 10 bases, and the junction held 5 bases outside the gene matches. CDR3 size: 15 residues. CDR3 sequence: CAISVGLAGGLEQFF. In DNA form, the CDR3 reads TGTGCCATCAGTGTCGGACTAGCGGGGGGGCTAGAGCAGTTCTTC.

This clonotype came up a few times. This chain links TRBV20-1 with TRBJ2-4; 12 nucleotides match TRBD1. V lost 3 bases to trimming and J lost 3 bases; unmatched junction nucleotides: 12. Germline CDR1 DFQATT, CDR2 SNEGSKA (reference sequence). The CDR3 totals 18 residues. CDR3 residues: CSASSMGQGAGVKNIQYF. The CDR3 DNA reads TGCAGTGCTAGCTCCATGGGACAGGGGGCGGGGGTCAAAAACATTCAGTACTTC.

This chain joins TRBV7-2 and TRBJ2-2; no reliable D call. Germline V gene data show CDR1 as SGHTA and CDR2 as FQGNSA. The V gene lost 1 base and the J gene lost 2 bases, with 11 bases spanning the gap. The CDR3 consists of 16 residues. The CDR3 DNA sequence: TGTGCCAGCAGCTTAGTTAGCCACCTAAACACCGGGGAGCTGTTTTTT. Translated: CASSLVSHLNTGELFF.

The chain employs TRBV4-1 and TRBJ2-4; no reliable D call. The ends were cut back, 1 base at V and 5 bases at J, with 12 bases in the middle. Germline CDR1 MGHRA, CDR2 YSYEKL. The length of the CDR3 is 15 residues. CDR3 coding DNA: TGCGCCAGCAGCCAAGTTTGGTCAGATGAAAACATTCAGTACTTC. Translation: CASSQVWSDENIQYF.

This sequence joins TRBV3-1 and TRBJ2-3; 8 nucleotides match TRBD1. Germline lookup yields CDR1 LGHDT and CDR2 YNNKEL (reference sequence). The CDR3 length is 15 residues. V was clipped by 6 bases and J by 6 bases; unmatched bases: 11. The chain's CDR3 is CASSRARGPTDTQYF. CDR3 coding DNA: TGTGCCAGCAGTCGGGCCAGGGGGCCCACGGATACGCAGTATTTT.

This clonotype turned up a few times. The chain is built from TRBV12-3 or TRBV12-4 and TRBJ2-7, with 9 bases identical to TRBD1. CDR3 length: 15 residues. The V segment lost 6 bases and the J segment 2 bases; nucleotides outside the gene matches: 8. The CDR3 DNA reads as TGTGCCAGCAGCAGTTCCGGGACAGGGCCCTACGAGCAGTACTTC. The encoded protein is CASSSSGTGPYEQYF.

The table lists this clonotype with many counts. The chain combines TRBV20-1 with TRBJ1-4, with a tentative D call TRBD1 (5 bases). V was cut by 1 base and J by 7 bases, with 10 bases left in between. CDR1 and CDR2 from the germline V gene are DFQATT and SNEGSKA (reference sequence). The CDR3 totals 13 residues. Here the CDR3 reads CSARGGVGEKLFF. The CDR3 DNA is TGCAGTGCTAGAGGAGGGGTTGGTGAAAAACTGTTTTTT.

This clonotype was detected ten times or more. V and J are TRBV12-3 or TRBV12-4 and TRBJ2-2; D not certain. The V and J ends lost 5 bases and 8 bases respectively, with 12 bases between them. This CDR3 has 13 residues. CDR3 DNA: TGTGCCAGCAGTCCCCGGACCCGTGGGGAGCTGTTTTTT. It encodes CASSPRTRGELFF.

This clonotype turned up a few times. V and J are TRBV7-2 and TRBJ1-1; TRBD1 might be the D (6 bases). The germline CDR1 and CDR2 sequences are SGHTA and FQGNSA. The CDR3 totals 15 residues. V shed 0 bases and J shed 5 bases, with 13 bases lying between them. Written as DNA, the CDR3 is TGTGCCAGCAGCTTAGCATTCGGGGGCGGGACTGAAGCTTTCTTT. Protein: CASSLAFGGGTEAFF.

This sequence joins TRBV10-3 and TRBJ2-2, with a weak D call TRBD2 (6 bases). Germline-derived CDR1 and CDR2 are ENHRY and SYGVKD. The CDR3 consists of 13 residues. V lost 8 bases to trimming and J lost 4 bases, with 11 bases between them. CDR3 region: CAIRDGGTGELFF. The CDR3, as DNA: TGTGCCATCCGGGACGGGGGCACCGGGGAGCTGTTTTTT.

This clonotype has a handful of counts. The chain is built from TRBV4-3 and TRBJ2-7; the D is unclear. This CDR3 spans 18 amino acids. V shed 1 base and J shed 2 bases, with 21 bases lying between them. Looked up from germline, CDR1 is LGHNA and CDR2 is YSLEER. The CDR3 nucleotides read TGCGCCAGCAGCCAAGTGGCAAGGCGAAATCTAAGAACCTACGAGCAGTACTTC. Protein product: CASSQVARRNLRTYEQYF.

This chain uses TRBV7-9 with TRBJ2-7; possibly TRBD2 for D (6 bases). V shed 5 bases and J shed 0 bases, with 14 bases lying between them. This CDR3 is built from 15 residues. CDR1 and CDR2 (germline): SEHNR, FQNEAQ (reference sequence). CDR3 sequence (DNA): TGTGCCAGCAGCCCCTGGCGGGGAAGCTCCTACGAGCAGTACTTC. Its translation: CASSPWRGSSYEQYF.

The chain uses TRBV5-1 and TRBJ1-2; D unclear. Germline CDR1 is SGHRS and CDR2 is YFSETQ. The CDR3 totals 16 residues. The V end was cut by 0 bases, the J end by 2 bases, with 14 bases between. The CDR3 here is CASSLVLMGINYGYTF. The CDR3 DNA reads as TGCGCCAGCAGCTTGGTCCTGATGGGCATCAACTATGGCTACACCTTC. Filled out from reference TRBV5-1 and TRBJ1-2, the complete variable domain reads KAGVTQTPRYLIKTRGQQVTLSCSPISGHRSVSWYQQTPGQGLQFLFEYFSETQRNKGNFPGRFSGRQFSNSRSEMNVSTLELGDSALYLCASSLVLMGINYGYTFGSGTRLTVV.

This clonotype was seen only a few times. The chain combines TRBV7-6 with TRBJ2-3; TRBD2 matches 11 bases. V lost 5 bases, J lost 0 bases, and 4 bases stayed unmatched. CDR1 SGHVS and CDR2 FNYEAQ come from the germline V gene. The CDR3 is made up of 16 amino acids. CDR3 in amino acids: CASSAGTSGSTDTQYF. DNA for the CDR3: TGTGCCAGCAGCGCAGGGACTAGCGGCAGCACAGATACGCAGTATTTT.

This clonotype has a count of ten or more. The chain couples TRBV20-1 to TRBJ2-7; 9 bases line up with TRBD2. Trimming at V came to 1 base and at J to 2 bases, leaving 3 bases not matched to a gene. This CDR3 is built from 14 residues. The V gene's germline CDR1 is DFQATT and CDR2 SNEGSKA (reference sequence). The CDR3 loop is CSARAREGPYEQYF. In DNA, the CDR3 is TGCAGTGCTAGAGCGCGGGAGGGCCCCTACGAGCAGTACTTC.

This clonotype appeared many times. The rearrangement uses TRBV5-1 and TRBJ2-1; the match to TRBD1 covers 9 bases. The CDR3 has 17 residues. Trimming cost V 3 bases and J 7 bases; bases outside gene matches: 14. Germline CDR1 reads SGHRS; CDR2 reads YFSETQ. This CDR3 is CASSSSRQDRGGNEQFF. The CDR3 DNA is TGCGCCAGCAGCTCCTCCCGACAGGACAGGGGCGGGAATGAGCAGTTCTTC.

This clonotype was seen only a few times. CDR3 nucleotides: TGTGCCTGGAGCCGAAAGGGAGCGCTGTTTTTT. Protein sequence: CAWSRKGALFF. The chain uses TRBV30 and TRBJ1-4; D unclear. Germline loops: CDR1 GTSNPN, CDR2 SVGIG (reference sequence). Trimming cost V 3 bases and J 14 bases, with 13 bases left between them. The CDR3 consists of 11 residues.

The J gene is TRBJ2-1, the V gene TRBV5-1, with 12 bases identical to TRBD2. Germline loops: CDR1 SGHRS, CDR2 YFSETQ. V gave up 6 bases and J gave up 0 bases; unmatched junction bases: 4. The CDR3 spans 16 residues. The CDR3 here is CASTTSGGSSYNEQFF. The CDR3 DNA sequence: TGCGCCAGCACAACTAGCGGGGGGAGCTCCTACAATGAGCAGTTCTTC.

This sequence joins TRBV5-1 and TRBJ2-1, with 7 bases fitting TRBD2. The length of the CDR3 is 14 residues. Germline lookup yields CDR1 SGHRS and CDR2 YFSETQ. V gave up 1 base and J gave up 7 bases; unmatched junction bases: 5. The CDR3 spells CASSLYGEGNEQFF. CDR3 in DNA: TGCGCCAGCAGCTTGTATGGGGAGGGGAATGAGCAGTTCTTC.

This clonotype was seen at least ten times. This chain joins TRBV6-2 or TRBV6-3 and TRBJ2-3, with 10 nucleotides matching TRBD1. The CDR3 contains 18 residues. Trimming took 0 bases from V and 5 from J; bases not matched to a gene: 11. The germline V gene encodes CDR1 MNHEY and CDR2 SVGEGT. The CDR3 bases are TGTGCCAGCAGTTACTCGATCGGGACAGGGGCCCTTGGAGATACGCAGTATTTT. Protein product: CASSYSIGTGALGDTQYF.

This chain links TRBV20-1 with TRBJ2-5; 7 bases align to TRBD2. This CDR3 comprises 13 residues. V lost 3 bases to trimming and J lost 4 bases; unmatched junction nucleotides: 5. The germline CDR1 and CDR2 sequences are DFQATT and SNEGSKA (reference sequence). The CDR3 region is CSASGRRGETQYF. Written as DNA, the CDR3 is TGCAGTGCTAGCGGGAGGAGGGGAGAGACCCAGTACTTC.

This clonotype came up many times. The chain has TRBV11-2 and TRBJ2-1; unclear D gene. V gave up 0 bases and J gave up 10 bases, with 10 bases separating them. The CDR3 loop spans 13 amino acids. Germline CDR1 is SGHAT and CDR2 is FQNNGV. This CDR3 is CASSLERIDEQFF. In DNA, the CDR3 is TGTGCCAGCAGCTTAGAACGGATCGACGAGCAGTTCTTC.

This rearrangement joins TRBV7-6 to TRBJ2-7, with TRBD1 matching 10 bases. Trimming took 7 bases from V and 3 from J; bases not matched to a gene: 6. Germline lookup yields CDR1 SGHVS and CDR2 FNYEAQ. The CDR3 is 14 amino acids. The CDR3 sequence is CASTETGGSYEQYF. DNA of the CDR3: TGTGCCAGCACCGAGACAGGGGGCAGCTACGAGCAGTACTTC.

This clonotype was picked up many times. This chain connects TRBV20-1 to TRBJ2-7, with 9 nucleotides matching TRBD2. V dropped 6 bases and J dropped 5; count of bases not matched to a gene: 20. This CDR3 comprises 17 residues. Germline V gene data show CDR1 as DFQATT and CDR2 as SNEGSKA (reference sequence). DNA for the CDR3: TGCAGTGCGCGGGACACCCCTAGCGGGGTTCCGTCCCACGAGCAGTACTTC. Protein: CSARDTPSGVPSHEQYF.

This clonotype was picked up a small number of times. The chain combines TRBV15 with TRBJ2-1, with 11 bases matching TRBD2. Germline V gene data show CDR1 as LNHNV and CDR2 as YYDKDF (reference sequence). The CDR3 loop spans 15 amino acids. Unmatched junction bases numbered 4, after V lost 1 base and J lost 8 bases. This chain's CDR3 is CATSRVAGGPYEQFF. In DNA, the CDR3 is TGTGCCACCAGCAGAGTAGCGGGGGGGCCCTATGAGCAGTTCTTC. The full variable domain, rest sourced from reference TRBV15 and TRBJ2-1, is DAMVIQNPRYQVTQFGKPVTLSCSQTLNHNVMYWYQQKSSQAPKLLFHYYDKDFNNEADTPDNFQSRRPNTSFCFLDIRSPGLGDTAMYLCATSRVAGGPYEQFFGPGTRLTVL.